The 6 T cell receptor beta chains below all came from one sample that was sequenced in a study of blood T cell repertoires in COVID-19. Only in-frame clones appear in the TCRdb table, and some are missing; sequencing was by immunoSEQ multiplex PCR. Of around 63,000 clones detected, over 70% appear once; the ten largest clones hold 15% to 20%. Sequenced input: peripheral blood. The receptors shown here come from a woman between 50 and 59 years old with active or convalescent COVID-19.

This clone appeared a single time. V usage is TRBV27 and J usage is TRBJ1-2; 8 positions agree with TRBD1. V gave up 9 bases and J gave up 3 bases; unmatched junction bases: 3. This CDR3 comprises 12 residues. CDR1 is MNHEY and CDR2 is SMNVEV in the germline V gene (reference sequence). The CDR3 coding sequence is TGTGCCAGGAACAGGGGGGACTATGGCTACACCTTC. This encodes CARNRGDYGYTF.

This chain joins TRBV11-2 and TRBJ1-1; TRBD1 matches at 7 bases. CDR3 length equals 14 residues. Trimming removed 5 bases from V and 7 bases from J; junction bases left unmatched: 10. Germline CDR1 reads SGHAT; CDR2 reads FQNNGV. The CDR3 is CASSLTGAEGEAFF. CDR3 in DNA: TGTGCCAGCAGCCTAACAGGGGCCGAAGGTGAAGCTTTCTTT.

The chain's CDR3 is CASSQGRGEKPYEQYF. CDR3 bases: TGTGCCAGCAGCCAAGGACGGGGGGAGAAACCCTACGAGCAGTACTTC. The rearrangement joins TRBV3-1 (or the pseudogene TRBV3-2) to TRBJ2-7; 7 positions match TRBD2. The CDR3 runs to 16 residues. CDR1 and CDR2 (germline): LGHDT, YNNKEL (reference sequence). With V trimmed by 1 base and J by 2 bases, 8 bases remained unmatched.

The chain is built from TRBV4-1 and TRBJ2-7; 10 bases align to TRBD2. Germline trimming cut 0 bases from V and 2 bases from J; bases unmatched to any gene: 1. Germline V gives CDR1 MGHRA, CDR2 YSYEKL. The CDR3 covers 15 residues. CDR3 sequence: CASSQELAGAYEQYF. The CDR3 nucleotides are TGCGCCAGCAGCCAAGAGCTAGCGGGGGCCTACGAGCAGTACTTC.

The chain combines TRBV4-2 with TRBJ2-5; 12 nucleotides line up with TRBD2. The CDR3 covers 15 residues. V was clipped by 3 bases and J by 5 bases; unmatched bases: 4. Germline CDR1 and CDR2: LGHNA and YNFKEQ. The CDR3 sequence is CASSQTSGRGETQYF. The CDR3 nucleotides read TGTGCCAGCAGCCAGACTAGCGGGAGAGGGGAGACCCAGTACTTC.

The chain recombines TRBV11-2 with TRBJ1-1; no clear D gene. V lost 7 bases and J 5 bases, leaving 17 bases between the germline ends. The CDR3 spans 14 residues. Germline V CDR1 and CDR2: SGHAT, FQNNGV. The DNA for the CDR3 is TGTGCCAGCACCCCTGGGCGGGGTTGGACTGAAGCTTTCTTT. It codes for CASTPGRGWTEAFF.